The sequence of this TCR beta chain was determined in a study of radiation and T cells in renal cell carcinoma. Across the whole study: Nephrectomy followed 15 Gy stereotactic body radiation by 4 weeks.

Sequenced by immunoSEQ multiplex PCR; TCRdb stores in-frame clones only, minus some. Among about 130,000 clones listed, 70% to 90% were seen once. The CDR3 is 14 residues long. Trimming took 5 bases from V and 4 from J, leaving 12 bases between them. Germline loops: CDR1 SGHRS, CDR2 YFSETQ. As to time point: baseline pretreatment blood. Treatment defined: 15 Gy SBRT to primary tumor, nephrectomy 4 weeks later. Blood was sampled at baseline, 2 weeks and 4 weeks after SBRT. V gene TRBV5-1 combines with J gene TRBJ1-4; possible D gene TRBD1, 5 bases. This sequence was found in a woman aged 45 to 65 with renal cell carcinoma. The specimen was blood, collected from a patient whose treatment included radiotherapy and nephrectomy. The CDR3 is CASRQVVGNEKLFF. The CDR3 DNA follows: TGCGCCAGCAGACAGGTCGTGGGTAATGAAAAACTGTTTTTT.